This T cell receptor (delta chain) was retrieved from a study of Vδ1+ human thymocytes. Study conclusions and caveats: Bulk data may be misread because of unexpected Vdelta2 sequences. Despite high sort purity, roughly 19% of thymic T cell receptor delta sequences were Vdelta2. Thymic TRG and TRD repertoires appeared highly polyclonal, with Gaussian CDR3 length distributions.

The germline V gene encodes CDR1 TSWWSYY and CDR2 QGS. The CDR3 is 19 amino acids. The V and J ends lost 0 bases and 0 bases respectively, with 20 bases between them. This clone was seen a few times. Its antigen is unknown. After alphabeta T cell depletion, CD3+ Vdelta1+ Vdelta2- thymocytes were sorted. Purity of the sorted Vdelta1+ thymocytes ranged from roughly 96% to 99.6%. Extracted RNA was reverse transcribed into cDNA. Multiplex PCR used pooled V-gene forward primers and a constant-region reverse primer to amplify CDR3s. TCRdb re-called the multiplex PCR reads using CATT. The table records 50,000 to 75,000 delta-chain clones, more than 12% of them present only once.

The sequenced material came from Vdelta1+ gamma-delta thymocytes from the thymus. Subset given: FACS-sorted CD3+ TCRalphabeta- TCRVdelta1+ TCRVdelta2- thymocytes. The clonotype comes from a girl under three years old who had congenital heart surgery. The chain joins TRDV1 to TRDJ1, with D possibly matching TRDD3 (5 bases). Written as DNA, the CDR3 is TGTGCTCTTGGGGAACTAGCCCTAGGGGTTGGGATGTACACCGATAAACTCATCTTT. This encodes CALGELALGVGMYTDKLIF.